The 6 T cell receptor beta chains below come from one sample, sequenced in a study of shared clonotypes between healthy human individuals. The protocol was immunoSEQ multiplex PCR, while the TCRdb copy is restricted to in-frame clones and leaves out a portion. The data contain about 2.1 million clones, 93% of them seen just once; the ten biggest clones take up around 1.7%. CD8 cells regarded as naive lacked CD45RO, were positively chosen for CCR7, and omitted terminally differentiated effector memory CD45RA+ cells. Specimen: naive CD8+ T cells from PBMCs. These receptors all stem from a man in his late teens or twenties in good health. Some clones in this sample may be carry-over from other donors' samples.

The V call is TRBV7-8, the J call TRBJ2-3; 9 nucleotides match TRBD2. This CDR3 comprises 15 residues. CDR1 and CDR2 from the germline V gene are SGHVS and FQNEAQ. The V gene end was trimmed by 2 bases and the J gene end by 4 bases; junction bases not matched to a gene: 4. CDR3 DNA: TGTGCCAGCAGCTTACTAGCGGGATTTTCAGATACGCAGTATTTT. Amino acid sequence: CASSLLAGFSDTQYF. The whole variable domain, filled in from reference TRBV7-8 and TRBJ2-3, reads GAGVSQSPRYKVAKRGQDVALRCDPISGHVSLFWYQQALGQGPEFLTYFQNEAQLDKSGLPSDRFFAERPEGSVSTLKIQRTQQEDSAVYLCASSLLAGFSDTQYFGPGTRLTVL.

This chain connects TRBV12-1 to TRBJ2-1; no DNA check was done on the table's D call, TRBD2. TRBV12-1 is classified as a pseudogene. The CDR3 loop spans 14 amino acids. The DNA of the CDR3 is TGTGCCACCCTTAGGCGGGGAGAGGGCAATGAGCAGTTCTTC. Encoded protein: CATLRRGEGNEQFF.

CDR3 nucleotides: TGCGCCAGCAGCCCGGGGACAGGCCTCTACGAGCAGTACTTC. Translating gives CASSPGTGLYEQYF. V gene TRBV5-1 combines with J gene TRBJ2-7, with 8 bases that match TRBD1. CDR3 length equals 14 residues. Trimming at V came to 4 bases and at J to 3 bases, leaving 6 bases not matched to a gene. In germline, CDR1 is SGHRS, CDR2 YFSETQ.

A single count supports this clone. The J gene is TRBJ2-5, the V gene TRBV7-3; D is unresolved. Germline-derived CDR1 and CDR2 are SGHTA and FQGTGA. Trimming pared 1 base from V and 3 bases from J, leaving 12 bases between. This CDR3 comprises 15 residues. CDR3 DNA sequence: TGTGCCAGCAGCTTAAAAGGCCTCCGGGAAGAGACCCAGTACTTC. Protein sequence: CASSLKGLREETQYF.

The genes are TRBV9 and TRBJ2-3, with 11 bases identical to TRBD2. The germline gives CDR1 SGDLS, CDR2 YYNGEE. The CDR3 has 16 amino acids. The ends lost 1 base at V and 2 bases at J; junction bases unmatched: 3. As DNA, the CDR3 is TGTGCCAGCAGCGTAACTAGCGGGAGAAACACAGATACGCAGTATTTT. Its translation: CASSVTSGRNTDTQYF.

As regards this clone: Different DNA sequences within this sample yield the same CDR3. The V and J genes are TRBV20-1 and TRBJ2-7; D gene uncertain. The germline V and J ends were trimmed by 6 bases and 4 bases, with 7 bases remaining between them. Germline V CDR1 and CDR2: DFQATT, SNEGSKA (reference sequence). The CDR3 loop spans 10 amino acids. CDR3 coding DNA: TGCAGTGCCCCGCTTTACGAGCAGTACTTC. It yields the protein CSAPLYEQYF.